This T cell receptor beta chain was captured in a study of blood T cell repertoires in COVID-19. Background on the study: Researchers got acute and convalescent COVID-19 samples from the United States, Italy and Spain. The analysed material was cDNA or gDNA that came from T cells, B-cell-depleted T cells, or PBMCs.

This clone was found a few times. This CDR3 region has 15 residues. Germline values: CDR1 SEHNR, CDR2 FQNEAQ (reference sequence). The V gene lost 5 bases and the J gene lost 6 bases, with 18 bases spanning the gap. In the authors' methods: By means of reference gene primer amplification, nucleated cell counts were estimated. The data were produced by immunoSEQ multiplex PCR, yet TCRdb's version contains in-frame clones alone and is incomplete. The V and J calls and clone size come from that table; D and trimming were worked out from the DNA. The data contain tens of thousands of clones, approximately 80% of them singletons.

The sample was peripheral blood. The clonotype originates from a woman aged 55-69 years with acute or convalescent COVID-19. The rearrangement uses TRBV7-9 and TRBJ2-3; perhaps TRBD1 as D (7 bases). The CDR3 region is CASSRATGRRDTQYF. The CDR3 bases are TGTGCCAGCAGCAGAGCGACAGGGAGGCGGGATACGCAGTATTTT.